The 21 T cell receptor beta chains given below trace back to one sample, sequenced in a study of tumor-infiltrating lymphocytes in primary liver carcinoma. Extraction also yielded germline DNA, while blood RNA was obtained from unsorted whole blood. The investigators made TCR beta cDNA from about 0.45 ug total RNA, using a constant-region primer. For TCR beta, libraries were produced by three nested multiplex PCR rounds using slightly modified ARM-PCR. Investigators reported that the first two PCR rounds, at 10 cycles each, used TRBV1-TRBV30 forward primers with a C-beta reverse primer. TCRdb re-derived calls from the multiplex PCR reads in MiXCR, one entry per CDR3 protein. In the table there are around 330,000 distinct CDR3 sequences, 65% of which are singletons. The sample consisted of peripheral blood. These receptors were collected from a man between 40 and 49 years old with primary liver carcinoma and hepatitis B virus infection.

This clonotype was seen many times. The chain combines TRBV11-1 with TRBJ2-3, with D hard to call. The CDR3 runs to 14 residues. V was shortened by 5 bases and J by 4 bases, with 13 bases between the two germline ends. Germline CDR1 is SGHAT and CDR2 is FQDESV (reference sequence). In DNA, the CDR3 is TGTGCCAGCAGCCCACCCCCTGAAGCAGATACGCAGTATTTT. Encoded protein: CASSPPPEADTQYF.

As to this clonotype: A much bigger clone sits one base away, suggesting this may be a read error. The gene calls are TRBV7-8 and TRBJ2-3; weak D call: TRBD2 (7 bases). CDR3 size: 13 residues. Germline V gene lookup returns CDR1 SGHVS and CDR2 FQNEAQ. CDR3 residues: CVSSLKGGSTQYF. In DNA form, the CDR3 reads TGTGTCAGCAGCTTAAAGGGGGGGTCAACGCAGTATTTT.

In this sample, this clonotype turned up a few times. The V and J genes are TRBV5-1 and TRBJ2-7; TRBD1 aligns across 7 bases. The junction had 5 bases not matched to a gene; V was cut back by 1 base and J by 1 base. The CDR3 is 15 amino acids. The germline V gene has CDR1 SGHRS and CDR2 YFSETQ. DNA of the CDR3: TGCGCCAGCAGCTTGCTCGGGACAGCTTCCTACGAGCAGTACTTC. The encoded protein is CASSLLGTASYEQYF.

The chain is built from TRBV7-9 and TRBJ2-1; D unresolved. Trimming removed 5 bases at V and 5 bases at J, with 22 bases between. CDR1 and CDR2 (germline): SEHNR, FQNEAQ (reference sequence). The CDR3 has 17 amino acids. CDR3 region: CASSPTPPRIGNNEQFF. CDR3 in DNA: TGTGCCAGCAGCCCCACCCCTCCTAGAATCGGCAACAATGAGCAGTTCTTC.

With regard to this clonotype: This sequence may be a read error, since a much larger clone differs from it by one base. This sequence joins TRBV5-5 and TRBJ2-7, with D perhaps TRBD1 or TRBD2 (5 bases each). Germline assignment: CDR1 SGHKS and CDR2 YYEKEE (reference sequence). The CDR3 loop spans 14 amino acids. CDR3 nucleotide sequence: TGTGCCAGCAGTTCCGGGACGACGACCTACGAGCAGCACTTC. Its translation: CASSSGTTTYEQHF.

About this clonotype: Sequence at one end of the junction differs from germline and may be a read error. The gene calls are TRBV29-1 and TRBJ2-5, with D possibly being TRBD1 (5 bases). CDR3 size: 12 residues. CDR1 and CDR2 from the germline V gene are SQVTM and ANQGSEA. The CDR3, as DNA: TGCAGCGGTATGGACAATGGAGAGAACCAGTACTTC. This codes for CSGMDNGENQYF.

This sequence joins TRBV11-2 and TRBJ2-1, with a tentative D call TRBD1 (6 bases). The germline V gene encodes CDR1 SGHAT and CDR2 FQNNGV. V lost 0 bases and J lost 9, with 18 bases in between. The CDR3 sequence is 16 residues long. CDR3 in DNA: TGTGCCAGCAGCTTAGATCTAGGGGTGAAGGACAGTGAGCAGTTCTTC. This encodes CASSLDLGVKDSEQFF.

Notes on this clonotype: One end of the junction does not line up with germline, which may come from a read error. The J gene is TRBJ1-1, the V gene TRBV5-5; tentatively, D is TRBD1 (5 bases). CDR1 and CDR2 (germline): SGHKS, YYEKEE (reference sequence). The CDR3 is 14 residues long. Here the CDR3 DNA reads TGTGCCAGCAGCCCGGGACCTCCGAACGCTGAAACTTTCTTT. Residues: CASSPGPPNAETFF. Using reference TRBV5-5 and TRBJ1-1 for the parts outside the CDR3, the full variable domain is DAGVTQSPTHLIKTRGQQVTLRCSPISGHKSVSWYQQVLGQGPQFIFQYYEKEERGRGNFPDRFSARQFPNYSSELNVNALLLGDSALYLCASSPGPPNAETFFGQGTRLTVV.

This clonotype has a handful of counts. This sequence joins TRBV5-1 and TRBJ2-1, with D perhaps given as TRBD1 or TRBD2 (5 bases each). CDR3 length equals 15 residues. The germline CDR1 and CDR2 sequences are SGHRS and YFSETQ. V was pared by 1 base and J by 3 bases, with 11 bases between. CDR3 coding DNA: TGCGCCAGCAGCTTGCGGGACGGGGACTACAATGAGCAGTTCTTC. Encoded protein: CASSLRDGDYNEQFF.

The rearrangement uses TRBV15 and TRBJ1-6; 8 bases map to TRBD1. The CDR3 length is 15 residues. CDR1 is LNHNV and CDR2 is YYDKDF in the germline V gene (reference sequence). The V and J ends lost 2 bases and 14 bases, in that order; junction bases with no gene match: 11. The CDR3 here is CATSRPGTGPISLHF. CDR3 sequence (DNA): TGTGCCACCAGCAGACCCGGGACAGGCCCTATATCCCTCCACTTT.

As for this clonotype: Possible read error: a much larger clone is one base away. The J gene is TRBJ1-1, the V gene TRBV6-6; D remains unclear. This CDR3 is built from 16 residues. Germline assignment: CDR1 MNHNY and CDR2 SVGAGI (reference sequence). Between the trimmed V and J ends, which lost 7 bases and 4 bases, there was a span of 22 bases. CDR3 bases: TGTGCCAGCAATCCACTTCGGGGATCCTTGGGCACTGAAGCTTTCTTT. Translated, it gives CASNPLRGSLGTEAFF.

Turning to this clonotype: The junction departs from the called germline gene at one end, perhaps through a read error. The chain carries TRBV4-1 and TRBJ1-5; D remains unclear. The length of the CDR3 is 16 residues. Germline lookup yields CDR1 MGHRA and CDR2 YSYEKL. CDR3 sequence (DNA): TGCGCCAGCAGCCCCGTTGAGTGGGTTGGCAATCAGCCTCAGCATTTT. Translated, it gives CASSPVEWVGNQPQHF.

The CDR3 DNA reads as TGTACTAGCAGCTTACAGGGGGTTGGGACCCAGTACTTC. The encoded protein is CTSSLQGVGTQYF. The chain combines TRBV7-8 with TRBJ2-5; 8 nucleotides match TRBD1. This CDR3 spans 13 amino acids. Germline V gene sequence: CDR1 SGHVS, CDR2 FQNEAQ.

Remarks on this clonotype: Sequence at one end of the junction differs from germline and may be a read error. V gene TRBV6-6 combines with J gene TRBJ2-1, with D perhaps TRBD2 (5 bases). Germline V gives CDR1 MNHNY, CDR2 SVGAGI (reference sequence). The CDR3 has 14 amino acids. In DNA, the CDR3 is TGTACCAGCAGACTACCCCACGACTACAATGAACAGTTCTTC. The encoded protein is CTSRLPHDYNEQFF.

This clonotype is labeled as medium-sized. V usage is TRBV5-4 and J usage is TRBJ2-1; the D gene is possibly TRBD2 (6 bases). CDR1 is SGHNT and CDR2 is YYREEE in the germline V gene (reference sequence). Trimming removed 2 bases at V and 1 base at J, with 10 bases between. The CDR3 extends over 15 amino acids. The CDR3 spells CASSFSGVSYNEQFF. The CDR3 DNA is TGTGCCAGCAGCTTCTCGGGAGTGTCCTACAATGAGCAGTTCTTC.

This clonotype came up a few times. This chain joins TRBV6-1 and TRBJ2-1; 10 nucleotides match TRBD2. This CDR3 has 14 residues. Germline-derived CDR1 and CDR2 are MNHNS and SASEGT. V shed 6 bases, J shed 8 bases, and the junction held 7 bases outside the gene matches. The CDR3 DNA follows: TGTGCCAGCAGCTCTAGCGGGAGAGTCGATGAGCAGTTCTTC. Protein sequence: CASSSSGRVDEQFF.

The V and J genes are TRBV28 and TRBJ2-6; D call uncertain. Trimming removed 4 bases at V and 1 base at J, with 11 bases between. The V gene's germline CDR1 is MDHEN and CDR2 SYDVKM. This CDR3 has 16 amino acids. Here the CDR3 reads CASSSPEWSGANVLTF. CDR3 nucleotides: TGTGCCAGCAGTTCCCCAGAATGGTCTGGGGCCAACGTCCTGACTTTC.

This clonotype has ten or more counts. The chain uses TRBV11-3 and TRBJ2-2; D may match TRBD1 or TRBD2 (5 bases each). V lost 6 bases and J 2 bases, leaving 13 bases between the germline ends. CDR3 length: 15 residues. Germline loops: CDR1 SGHNT, CDR2 YENEEA. The CDR3 coding sequence is TGTGCCAGCAGTTTTGGGACGGGTAACACCGGGGAGCTGTTTTTT. Its translation: CASSFGTGNTGELFF.

V usage is TRBV5-1 and J usage is TRBJ2-1; D ambiguous. Per the germline V gene, CDR1 is SGHRS and CDR2 is YFSETQ. This CDR3 contains 13 residues. V shed 4 bases and J shed 4 bases, with 9 bases lying between them. The CDR3 spells CASSQRRYNEQFF. The DNA for the CDR3 is TGCGCCAGCAGCCAACGGAGATACAATGAGCAGTTCTTC.

This clonotype was counted a few times. The rearrangement joins TRBV7-9 to TRBJ2-6, with 9 bases that match TRBD1. The CDR3 extends over 16 amino acids. CDR1 and CDR2 (germline): SEHNR, FQNEAQ (reference sequence). Losses at the gene ends were 5 bases for V and 2 bases for J; bases not matched to a gene: 4. CDR3 amino acids: CASSKNRGPGANVLTF. DNA of the CDR3: TGTGCCAGCAGCAAGAACAGGGGGCCTGGGGCCAACGTCCTGACTTTC. The complete variable domain, with remaining parts taken from reference TRBV7-9 and TRBJ2-6, reads DTGVSQNPRHKITKRGQNVTFRCDPISEHNRLYWYRQTLGQGPEFLTYFQNEAQLEKSRLLSDRFSAERPKGSFSTLEIQRTEQGDSAMYLCASSKNRGPGANVLTFGAGSRLTVL.

The chain couples TRBV6-1 to TRBJ1-2; no clear D gene. This CDR3 comprises 13 residues. Germline CDR1 MNHNS, CDR2 SASEGT. The V end lost 8 bases, the J end lost 7 bases, and 17 bases lay between the germline ends. The CDR3 bases are TGTGCCAGCTTTTCGGTCTTAGACTGTGGCTACACCTTC. It specifies CASFSVLDCGYTF.